The 24 T cell receptor beta chains below come from one sample, sequenced in a study of cytomegalovirus exposure and HLA in healthy donors. In the PCR, 60 Vbeta and 13 Jbeta primers were used. Generated by immunoSEQ multiplex PCR, the TCRdb table keeps only in-frame clones and is missing some. The sample comprises about 130,000 clones, around 74% of which are singletons, and almost 6% rests with the top ten. Sequenced sample: PBMCs. All receptors come from a woman aged 45-59 years in good health and CMV-seropositive.

The chain carries TRBV11-3 and TRBJ1-6, with a weak D call TRBD1 (5 bases). Germline V gene lookup returns CDR1 SGHNT and CDR2 YENEEA. Trimming stripped 6 bases from V and 13 bases from J, with 16 bases between. The CDR3 length is 13 residues. The CDR3 sequence is CASRGPAEAPLHF. The CDR3 coding sequence is TGTGCCAGCAGGGGGCCGGCGGAAGCCCCCCTCCACTTT.

V is TRBV7-7 and J is TRBJ2-5; 10 bases agree with TRBD1. Per the germline V gene, CDR1 is SSHAT and CDR2 is FNYEAQ (reference sequence). CDR3 size: 14 residues. V lost 5 bases to trimming and J lost 5 bases; unmatched junction nucleotides: 5. The chain's CDR3 is CASSQRTGGETQYF. DNA of the CDR3: TGTGCCAGCAGCCAGAGGACAGGGGGGGAGACCCAGTACTTC. Full variable domain (missing parts from reference TRBV7-7 and TRBJ2-5): GAGVSQSPRYKVTKRGQDVTLRCDPISSHATLYWYQQALGQGPEFLTYFNYEAQPDKSGLPSDRFSAERPEGSISTLTIQRTEQRDSAMYRCASSQRTGGETQYFGPGTRLLVL.

This clone has only a few counts. The chain carries TRBV6-1 and TRBJ1-4; D not resolved. This CDR3 has 15 amino acids. Trimming removed 4 bases from V and 2 bases from J, with 11 bases in between. The germline CDR1 and CDR2 sequences are MNHNS and SASEGT. The CDR3 is CASSGNGMTNEKLFF. CDR3 sequence (DNA): TGTGCCAGCAGTGGAAACGGGATGACTAATGAAAAACTGTTTTTT.

For the CDR3, the DNA is TGTGCCAGCAGCTCCCTTAGTGAGCCCCTCCACTTT. Its protein is CASSSLSEPLHF. The genes are TRBV7-9 and TRBJ1-6; unclear D gene. The length of the CDR3 is 12 residues. Germline V gives CDR1 SEHNR, CDR2 FQNEAQ (reference sequence). V lost 4 bases to trimming and J lost 13 bases, with 11 bases between them.

This clone has more than one count but fewer than ten. At one end the junction does not follow the germline gene, possibly because of a read error. The same CDR3 arises from other DNA sequences in this sample as well. The V and J genes are TRBV19 and TRBJ2-3; TRBD1 matches at 7 bases. The CDR3 loop spans 15 amino acids. Germline V CDR1 and CDR2: LNHDA, SQIVND (reference sequence). The CDR3 loop reads CASIRTGASTDTQYF. The CDR3 DNA is TGTGCCAGTATACGGACAGGAGCTAGCACAGATACGCAGTATTTC.

The chain recombines TRBV15 with TRBJ1-2; D call uncertain. This CDR3 has 12 amino acids. Germline assignment: CDR1 LNHNV and CDR2 YYDKDF (reference sequence). The V end lost 0 bases, the J end lost 6 bases, and 5 bases lay between the germline ends. The CDR3 sequence is CATSRERDGYTF. For the CDR3, the DNA is TGTGCCACCAGCAGAGAGAGGGATGGCTACACCTTC.

The chain combines TRBV5-6 with TRBJ2-4, with D perhaps TRBD2 (5 bases). Germline assignment: CDR1 SGHDT and CDR2 YYEEEE. V was shortened by 2 bases and J by 7 bases, with 10 bases between the two germline ends. The CDR3 covers 13 residues. The CDR3 DNA reads TGTGCCAGCAGCTTTGTCCCGGGGAACATTCAGTACTTC. Its protein is CASSFVPGNIQYF.

This clone is a singleton in its sample. The chain couples TRBV4-2 to TRBJ2-5, with TRBD1 as a possible D gene (5 bases). CDR3 length: 13 residues. Trimming pared 4 bases from V and 5 bases from J, leaving 11 bases between. CDR1 is LGHNA, CDR2 YNFKEQ, per germline. The CDR3 loop is CASSRQLGETQYF. CDR3 bases: TGTGCCAGCAGCCGACAGTTAGGCGAGACCCAGTACTTC.

The V gene is TRBV15, the J gene TRBJ2-5, with TRBD1 identical over 7 bases. The CDR3 has 15 residues. Germline V gene lookup returns CDR1 LNHNV and CDR2 YYDKDF (reference sequence). Trimming removed 7 bases from V and 2 bases from J; junction bases left unmatched: 10. CDR3: CATNRNPTGQETQYF. CDR3 nucleotides: TGTGCCACCAACCGAAATCCGACAGGGCAAGAGACCCAGTACTTC.

This chain links TRBV7-9 with TRBJ2-5, with TRBD1 matching over 7 bases. Germline values: CDR1 SEHNR, CDR2 FQNEAQ (reference sequence). Losses at the gene ends were 6 bases for V and 4 bases for J; bases not matched to a gene: 8. The CDR3 runs to 14 residues. The CDR3 sequence: CASRNTGTAETQYF. The CDR3 nucleotides read TGTGCCAGCAGGAATACAGGGACAGCAGAGACCCAGTACTTC. The full variable domain, completed using reference TRBV7-9 and TRBJ2-5, is DTGVSQNPRHKITKRGQNVTFRCDPISEHNRLYWYRQTLGQGPEFLTYFQNEAQLEKSRLLSDRFSAERPKGSFSTLEIQRTEQGDSAMYLCASRNTGTAETQYFGPGTRLLVL.

In its sample, this clone was seen once. V and J are TRBV9 and TRBJ2-6, with D maybe TRBD1 (5 bases). CDR3 length equals 15 residues. Germline-derived CDR1 and CDR2 are SGDLS and YYNGEE. The V gene lost 3 bases and the J gene lost 3 bases, with 10 bases spanning the gap. The CDR3 is CASSEGVGGANVLTF. DNA of the CDR3: TGTGCCAGCAGCGAAGGGGTGGGTGGGGCCAACGTCCTGACTTTC.

The chain is built from TRBV5-1 and TRBJ2-1; 11 nucleotides line up with TRBD1. With 1 base clipped from V and 9 bases from J, the junction kept 9 bases outside the gene matches. This CDR3 has 16 residues. Looked up from germline, CDR1 is SGHRS and CDR2 is YFSETQ. The CDR3 protein is CASSLLGQGAAGEQFF. The CDR3 DNA sequence: TGCGCCAGCAGCTTGCTAGGACAGGGGGCGGCTGGTGAGCAGTTCTTC.

Comments on this clone: At one of its ends the junction is not consistent with the germline gene, which may arise from a read error. In DNA, the CDR3 is TGTGCCCGCAGCTACCCCACCGAGGGGGCTAAAAACATTCAGTACTTC. This translates into CARSYPTEGAKNIQYF. V is TRBV5-6 and J is TRBJ2-4, with 7 bases fitting TRBD1. The CDR3 runs 16 residues. Per germline, CDR1 SGHDT and CDR2 YYEEEE.

This rearrangement joins TRBV11-2 to TRBJ1-3; D gene ambiguous. The CDR3 consists of 13 residues. The V gene lost 2 bases and the J gene lost 6 bases, with 8 bases spanning the gap. Germline CDR1 SGHAT, CDR2 FQNNGV. The CDR3 DNA is TGTGCCAGCAGCTTATCCCGTTTAAACACCATATATTTT. Translating gives CASSLSRLNTIYF.

The V gene is TRBV4-1, the J gene TRBJ1-3, with TRBD1 matching 8 bases. The CDR3 runs to 15 residues. Germline loops: CDR1 MGHRA, CDR2 YSYEKL. Trimming removed 2 bases from V and 7 bases from J; junction bases left unmatched: 7. This CDR3 is CASSQFARQGNTIYF. CDR3 nucleotides: TGCGCCAGCAGCCAATTTGCCCGACAGGGGAACACCATATATTTT.

The chain joins TRBV5-1 to TRBJ2-6; D ambiguous. The V gene lost 2 bases and the J gene lost 0 bases, with 6 bases spanning the gap. Germline V lookup: CDR1 SGHRS, CDR2 YFSETQ. This CDR3 contains 15 residues. CDR3: CASSFSSSGANVLTF. The CDR3 DNA reads TGCGCCAGCAGCTTCTCTAGCTCTGGGGCCAACGTCCTGACTTTC.

This clone was observed a few times. This sequence joins TRBV6-1 and TRBJ1-4, with D possibly matching TRBD1 (5 bases). There are 14 residues in the CDR3. Germline CDR1 and CDR2: MNHNS and SASEGT. V lost 7 bases, J lost 8 bases, and 17 bases lay in between. The CDR3 loop reads CASKLPRVGEKLFF. The CDR3 DNA sequence: TGTGCCAGCAAGCTACCCAGGGTTGGGGAAAAACTGTTTTTT.

The V gene is TRBV2, the J gene TRBJ2-7, with TRBD1 identical over 8 bases. Trimming removed 6 bases from V and 6 bases from J; junction bases left unmatched: 4. Germline V gene lookup returns CDR1 SNHLY and CDR2 FYNNEI. The CDR3 has 12 amino acids. The CDR3 nucleotides read TGTGCCAGCAGCTTAGACAGGGGCGAGCAGTACTTC. It codes for CASSLDRGEQYF.

The rearrangement joins TRBV7-9 to TRBJ2-7; 8 positions agree with TRBD1. From germline, CDR1 is SEHNR and CDR2 FQNEAQ (reference sequence). The CDR3 contains 15 residues. The trim removed 0 bases at V and 13 bases at J, leaving 14 bases unmatched. CDR3 nucleotides: TGTGCCAGCAGCTTAGCTTCCGGGACAGGTCCGCCGGGCTACTTC. Residues: CASSLASGTGPPGYF.

This clone came up a few times. The chain recombines TRBV6-5 with TRBJ1-1; D unclear. The germline CDR1 and CDR2 sequences are MNHEY and SVGAGI. This CDR3 has 14 amino acids. V gave up 4 bases and J gave up 1 base, with 10 bases separating them. CDR3 in amino acids: CASSSPNGNTEAFF. The DNA for the CDR3 is TGTGCCAGCAGTTCGCCCAACGGGAACACTGAAGCTTTCTTT.

The rearrangement joins TRBV2 to TRBJ1-2, with TRBD1 identical over 8 bases. CDR1 is SNHLY, CDR2 FYNNEI, per germline. This CDR3 is built from 15 residues. V shed 2 bases and J 2 bases; nucleotides not matched to a gene: 4. The CDR3 DNA sequence: TGTGCCAGCAGTGAATTGACAGGGGAGAACTATGGCTACACCTTC. Amino acid sequence: CASSELTGENYGYTF.

The chain couples TRBV5-1 to TRBJ2-1; 10 bases are shared with TRBD2. Trimming removed 0 bases from V and 3 bases from J; junction bases left unmatched: 0. The CDR3 extends over 15 amino acids. CDR1 and CDR2 from the germline V gene are SGHRS and YFSETQ. The CDR3 coding sequence is TGCGCCAGCAGCTTGGAGCGGGGGGGCTACAATGAGCAGTTCTTC. It is translated as CASSLERGGYNEQFF.

This chain uses TRBV6-5 with TRBJ1-2, with TRBD1 as a possible D gene (5 bases). The germline V and J ends were trimmed by 6 bases and 8 bases, with 10 bases remaining between them. Per germline, CDR1 MNHEY and CDR2 SVGAGI. This CDR3 has 11 amino acids. CDR3 in amino acids: CASRGPRGYTF. CDR3 sequence (DNA): TGTGCCAGCAGGGGGCCGCGGGGCTACACCTTC.

The chain links TRBV18 to TRBJ1-5, with TRBD1 as a possible D gene (6 bases). CDR3 length equals 16 residues. The germline CDR1 and CDR2 sequences are KGHSH and LQKENI. Trimming took 5 bases from V and 2 from J, leaving 16 bases between them. The DNA for the CDR3 is TGTGCCAGCTCAACTACCGGGACAACGGGCAATCAGCCCCAGCATTTT. Protein: CASSTTGTTGNQPQHF.